This T cell receptor beta chain stems from a study of T cells in Graves' hyperthyroidism and ophthalmopathy (dated by TCRdb to between 2017 and 2020). About the study as a whole: Peripheral blood was sampled at the time of initial diagnosis, prior to any treatment. In addition, the study compared T-cell repertoires in thyroid tissue and in blood from a handful of Graves' hyperthyroidism patients. For training and testing, the 100 or so patients in the discovery cohort were randomly divided in a 7:3 ratio. An independent validation cohort of fewer than 20 hyperthyroidism patients and approximately 16 patients who later progressed to ophthalmopathy tested prospective prediction of ophthalmopathy. The paper describes TCR Vbeta CDR3 sequencing of fewer than 150 peripheral blood samples, made up of 40 to 45 ophthalmopathy patients, more than 70 hyperthyroidism patients and 17 progressor patients. After blood sampling, hyperthyroidism patients were treated with methimazole at a starting dose of 30 mg daily, and ophthalmopathy patients were treated with high-dose intravenous methylprednisolone. To identify distinguishing TCR V-J signatures, a discovery cohort of 90 to 100 patients was used, comprising 40 to 45 with Graves' ophthalmopathy and approximately 57 with stable Graves' hyperthyroidism.

The germline V gene specifies MNHNS as CDR1 and SASEGT as CDR2. From the cysteine up to the phenylalanine, the CDR3 has a length of 18 residues. Kept here is only the CDR3 DNA, which spans 54 bases and is read in frame from base 1. A distance of 24 bases separates the germline ends of V and J, which lose 6 bases and 2 bases respectively. Stable Graves' hyperthyroidism was defined as no progression to ophthalmopathy during 18 months of follow-up. Hyperthyroidism patients were newly diagnosed, with disease duration under 2 months, and aged 18 to 65 years. The study excluded patients with uncontrolled infections, other autoimmune diseases, pregnancy or lactation. Diagnoses relied on clinical symptoms, serum thyroxine and TRAb, thyroid ultrasound and orbital computed tomography. PBMCs were separated from under 12 ml of fresh peripheral blood using Ficoll-Paque density gradient centrifugation. Trizol reagent was used to extract total RNA, and RNA quality was then checked on an Agilent 2100 Bioanalyzer.

General conclusions and limits of the study: In cross-validation, a model built on a 13 V-J signature told ophthalmopathy apart from stable hyperthyroidism with under 90% sensitivity and roughly 81% specificity, and in testing the same model reached 80%/75%. Sample size was not statistically predetermined, and investigators were not blinded to group allocation. Blood samples also contained most of the expanded thyroid clonotypes (frequency above 0.001), which suggests that blood repertoires may reflect thyroid immune responses. In validation, progression to ophthalmopathy was predicted by the model with about 70% sensitivity and roughly 72% specificity, a median of about 6 months before onset.

The TCR beta CDR3 regions were amplified from RNA transcripts. A first-round RT-PCR of the TCR CDR3 used the HTBI primer set with the Qiagen OneStep RT-PCR kit. The libraries were constructed in a second round of multiplex PCR and then size-selected and purified. Sequencing of the libraries was done on an Illumina HiSeq2000 using paired-end 100 bp reads. The study's processing was this. SOAPnuke was used to process the raw data, throwing out any read that contained adapters or uncalled bases, had a mean Phred below 15, or lacked an exact constant-primer or identifier match. High-quality paired reads were merged with COPE v1.2.5, and unique nucleotide sequences were defined as clonotypes. MiTCR v1.1 was used to align clonotypes to the IMGT TRBV, TRBD and TRBJ reference segments. Analysis was restricted to V-J combinations with a frequency above 0.0001, which covered 99% to 99.2% of repertoires. A TCS score was defined as the ratio of F50 (clonal expansion) to E x V (chaos), with BLOSUM62-based TCRdist applied between CDR3 peptides within each V-J. Welch's t-statistics and random forest reduced roughly 530 V-J features to fewer than 15, which were used in a naive Bayes classifier (R e1071). TCRdb handled the public reads itself, with Q25 trimming in fastp and clone calling in MiXCR, and kept productive beta chains. Rows are unified per CDR3 protein, each entry keeping the most common DNA and genes. What appears here as the V and J calls and clone size reflects TCRdb's work, not the paper's. This sample has over 200,000 distinct CDR3 sequences in its table, and approximately 17% of those were observed once. The ten largest clones represent roughly 53% of the sample.

This clonotype was recorded a few times. What this receptor recognizes is not known. No qualities accompany the bases; no much larger clone lies one base away. This receptor chain uses TRBV6-1 and TRBJ2-3, and TRBD1 may be the D gene, going by 6 matching bases. The sequenced material came from blood. The sequence derives from a man aged 50-60 years with Graves' hyperthyroidism. The nucleotides are TGTGCCAGCAGCCAAGATTTCCGGGACAAAAGGCCCACAGATACGCAGTATTTT. Its amino acids are CASSQDFRDKRPTDTQYF.